This T cell receptor beta chain was recorded in a study of blood T cell repertoires in COVID-19. Study at large: Samples taken during acute and convalescent COVID-19 were collected in the United States, Italy and Spain.

Germline V gene sequence: CDR1 SGHTA, CDR2 FQGNSA. The CDR3 extends over 17 amino acids. The germline V and J ends were trimmed by 5 bases and 0 bases, with 17 bases remaining between them. Source study methods: Amplification from reference gene primers served as the basis for estimated nucleated cell counts. TCRdb keeps only in-frame clones here, not all; method: immunoSEQ multiplex PCR. The D gene and trimming were derived from the DNA, and the V and J assignments and clone size from that table. The data contain fewer than 600,000 clones, 88% of them singletons. Participant-reported clinical history was the basis for cohort assignment.

This receptor was obtained from a woman between 40 and 50 years old who had recovered from COVID-19. The chain carries TRBV7-2 and TRBJ2-1; possible D gene TRBD2, 6 bases. Sequenced: PBMCs or T cells enriched from blood (not recorded which). CDR3 residues: CASSPGGALSSYNEQFF. The CDR3, as DNA: TGTGCCAGCAGCCCGGGCGGGGCACTCAGCTCCTACAATGAGCAGTTCTTC.